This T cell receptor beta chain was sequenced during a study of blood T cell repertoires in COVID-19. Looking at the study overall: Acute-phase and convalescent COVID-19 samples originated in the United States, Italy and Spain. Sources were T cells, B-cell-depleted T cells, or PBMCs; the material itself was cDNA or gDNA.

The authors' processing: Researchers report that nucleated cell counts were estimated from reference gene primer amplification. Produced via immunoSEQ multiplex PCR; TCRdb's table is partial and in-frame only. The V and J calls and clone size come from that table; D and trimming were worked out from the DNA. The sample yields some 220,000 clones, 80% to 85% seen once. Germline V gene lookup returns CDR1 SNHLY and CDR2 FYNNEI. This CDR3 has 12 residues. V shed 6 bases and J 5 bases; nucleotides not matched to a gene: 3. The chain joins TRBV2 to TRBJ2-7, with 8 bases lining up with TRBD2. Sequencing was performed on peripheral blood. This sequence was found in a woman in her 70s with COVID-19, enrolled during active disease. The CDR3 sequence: CASSLAGHEQYF. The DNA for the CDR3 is TGTGCCAGCAGCTTAGCGGGACACGAGCAGTACTTC. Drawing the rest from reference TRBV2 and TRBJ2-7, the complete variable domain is EPEVTQTPSHQVTQMGQEVILRCVPISNHLYFYWYRQILGQKVEFLVSFYNNEISEKSEIFDDQFSVERPDGSNFTLKIRSTKLEDSAMYFCASSLAGHEQYFGPGTRLTVT.